This T cell receptor (beta chain) comes out of a study of T cell clusters in autoimmune cytopenias (dated by TCRdb to the late 2010s). Regarding the study in general: A mean age of approximately 50 years and a median age of around 58 years were recorded for the healthy donor controls, of whom about 50% of the roughly 45 were female. A median TRB sequencing depth of 50,000 to 65,000 reads per sample was reached, and a median of roughly 2,300 distinct TRB clonotypes per sample was obtained. The goal of the study was to find out whether patients with autoimmune cytopenia have a disease-specific immune repertoire signature that could be used as a blood-based biomarker. Controls were about two dozen age-matched healthy donors for primary cytopenia and 14 age-matched CLL patients for secondary cytopenia. In autoimmune cytopenia patients, peripheral blood TRB and IGH repertoires were sequenced during active disease and over treatment follow-up, together with healthy, CLL and autoimmune hepatitis controls. Autoimmune hepatitis repertoires were compared with those of under 25 age- and sex-matched healthy donors. On the study overall, not on this receptor specifically: Compared with active autoimmune hepatitis patients, healthy donors had almost three times as many exclusive TRB clusters, a finding consistent with an autoimmunity-wide signature. The GLIPH analysis suggested a lack of physiological T cell clusters in primary autoimmune cytopenia patients, since approximately 51 clusters were exclusive to healthy donors whereas 15 to 20 were exclusive to patients. The cluster-lack signature was not seen for secondary cytopenia versus CLL, apparently masked by the dominant lymphoma-associated repertoire. TRB repertoire shifts, with less even repertoires in secondary cytopenia and CLL, mostly reflected lymphoma bias rather than autoimmunity. The T cell clusters were defined in silico only, and their functional role remained to be validated experimentally.

Each sample's TRB amplification started from around 230 ng of peripheral blood genomic DNA, which corresponds to 35,000 to 40,000 genome equivalents. From the cysteine through the phenylalanine, the CDR3 covers 16 amino acids. No DNA accompanies this entry. CDR1 and CDR2, per the germline V gene (reference sequence), are GTSNPN and SVGIG. As to this clonotype: It has no known antigen specificity.

To amplify TRB rearrangements, a touch-down multiplex PCR protocol was run with the TRB-A and TRB-B primer pools combined in a single tube. Illumina adapters and sample indices were attached to the amplicons through two consecutive PCR reactions using Phusion HS II polymerase. After gel purification with the NucleoSpin Gel and PCR Clean-up kit, the amplicons were quantified by Qubit and checked for quality on an Agilent 2100 Bioanalyzer. Sequencing of the libraries was done on an Illumina MiSeq with 600-cycle, single-indexed, paired-end runs. The source study handled its data this way. MiXCR version 2.1.12, together with the default MiXCR reference library, was used to align and assemble the TRB reads. A clone was defined by each unique CDR3 nucleotide sequence, and the analysis included only productive sequences with two or more reads. To assess repertoire diversity, an R script computed alpha-parameterized diversity profiles (alpha 0 to 5), which included the Shannon (alpha 1) and Simpson (alpha 2) indices. The tcR package was used to compute combinatorial TRB VJ usage, which was then compared between cohorts by principal component analysis with ade4. GLIPH was used to cluster TCRbeta CDR3s in pairs of cohorts matched for age and read depth, and a Wilcoxon test was used to compare cluster frequencies. TCRdb reanalyzed the reads, keeping one entry per CDR3 protein sequence and omitting DNA. Here the V and J calls rest on TCRdb's processing, not on the authors' analysis. The table for this sample lists nearly 15,000 distinct CDR3 sequences. 3% to 4% of the sample is held by the ten biggest clonotypes.

The same data also contributed to another study, on T cell repertoires in aging, cancer and after chemotherapy. That second publication adds: The donors fell into six age groups ranging from 30 or younger to 70 or older, and each group had at least three individuals. Healthy donor control TCR repertoires were recorded over several months to years and showed clear clonal overlap across re-sampling. Around 10 million TCR reads were contained in the full dataset. Compared with age-matched healthy donors, untreated patients with either hematological or solid cancers had significantly lower TCR diversity in the blood along with higher clonality. In healthy donors, the decline in TCR diversity with age was mainly due to loss of richness, whereas in cancer patients loss of evenness also played a role. An increase in median generation probability over the chemotherapy interval was observed in both cancer cohorts, suggesting that the repertoire was reconstituted through rebound thymic output. The authors noted that the repertoire data do not allow conclusions about immunological memory after chemotherapy. The study profiled peripheral blood TCR beta repertoires from healthy donors and cancer patients to examine immunoaging and T cell reconstitution after chemotherapy. The cohort comprised 220 or so cancer patients, 94 with hematological and around 130 with solid cancers, plus 95 healthy donors as a reference group. TRB sequences were processed with MiXCR versions 2.12 and 3.0.5. Repertoire metrics included Shannon diversity, evenness, clonality (one minus evenness), and alpha-parameterized diversity profiles from alpha 0 to 5. The IGoR algorithm was used to compute generation probabilities of clones in paired pre- and post-chemotherapy samples.

The source of this sequence is a human donor in good health. Specimen: peripheral blood. The V gene is TRBV30 and the J gene is TRBJ1-4. CDR3 sequence: CAWSVGKTKTNEKLFF.